The rows below give T cell receptor beta chains drawn from one sample of a study of OX40 agonist ivuxolimab in advanced cancers. Clones were read by immunoSEQ multiplex PCR, and TCRdb kept only the in-frame ones, dropping some. This sample has some 80,000 clones, with approximately 84% found just once. The sample here was CD4+ or CD8+ T cells sorted from blood, taken in a trial of the OX40 agonist ivuxolimab. The receptors originated from an adult with an advanced solid tumor such as melanoma, head and neck, liver or kidney cancer. Both conserved end residues are part of each CDR3. D genes are given only for firm matches. Size tells how often a clone was seen (once, few, many) or the class of an expanded clone, and some rows leave it out.

d_call j_call clone_size v_call cdr3_nt cdr3_aa
. TRBJ1-2 . TRBV6-5 TGTGCCAGCAGTTACGAGGGAGGCTACACCTTC CASSYEGGYTF
. TRBJ1-5 . TRBV10-3 TGTGCCATCAGTGACTCGGGGCAGGGAGGCAACAATCAGCCCCAGCATTTT CAISDSGQGGNNQPQHF
TRBD2 TRBJ2-3 . TRBV28 TGTGCCAGCAGTTCCAACTTCCGAGAAAAATTACTAGCGGGGGGTTACTCAGATACGCAGTATTTT CASSSNFREKLLAGGYSDTQYF
. TRBJ1-1 . TRBV10-3 TGTGCCATCAGTGTAATAGGGGGACGGGCTGAAGCTTTCTTT CAISVIGGRAEAFF
. TRBJ2-3 . TRBV6-4 TGTGCCAGCAGTGTGCGGGGGACACCCACAGATACGCAGTATTTT CASSVRGTPTDTQYF
. TRBJ1-5 . TRBV7-2 TGTGCCAGCAGCTTAGTTTTAGGACGGGGTTCCAATCAGCCCCAGCATTTT CASSLVLGRGSNQPQHF
. TRBJ2-7 . TRBV6-6 TGTGCCAGCAGTAACGCCTACGAGCAGTACTTC CASSNAYEQYF
. TRBJ1-1 . TRBV14 TGTGCCAGCAGCCAATTGGGTGCCACTGAAGCTTTCTTT CASSQLGATEAFF
TRBD1 TRBJ1-1 . TRBV28 TGTGCCAGCAGCCGGGGGACAGAGAACACTGAAGCTTTCTTT CASSRGTENTEAFF
. TRBJ1-2 . TRBV9 TGTGCCAGCAGCGCCCCCACGGGGGGGTTAATTGGCTACACCTTC CASSAPTGGLIGYTF
. TRBJ2-1 . TRBV19 TGTGCCAGTAGTATAGGTCCTAACAATGAGCAGTTCTTC CASSIGPNNEQFF
. TRBJ2-5 . TRBV7-6 TGTGCCAGCAGCTTACCTCAAGAGACCCAGTACTTC CASSLPQETQYF
. TRBJ1-3 . TRBV7-2 TGTGCCAGCAGCTTAACCTGGGACACCATATATTTT CASSLTWDTIYF
. TRBJ1-1 . TRBV18 TGTGCCAGCTCACCACCCGGGGCTGGGAACACTGAAGCTTTCTTT CASSPPGAGNTEAFF
. TRBJ2-7 once TRBV11-2 TGTGCCAGCAGTATCTTGGGTGGGTACGAGCAGTACTTC CASSILGGYEQYF
. TRBJ2-5 . TRBV5-6 TGTGCCAGCAGCTCGCCTCGACCTACGCGGGATAGGGAGACCCAGTACTTC CASSSPRPTRDRETQYF
TRBD2 TRBJ2-7 . TRBV6-5 TGTGCCAGCAATAAAATCAGCGGGAACTACGAGCAGTACTTC CASNKISGNYEQYF